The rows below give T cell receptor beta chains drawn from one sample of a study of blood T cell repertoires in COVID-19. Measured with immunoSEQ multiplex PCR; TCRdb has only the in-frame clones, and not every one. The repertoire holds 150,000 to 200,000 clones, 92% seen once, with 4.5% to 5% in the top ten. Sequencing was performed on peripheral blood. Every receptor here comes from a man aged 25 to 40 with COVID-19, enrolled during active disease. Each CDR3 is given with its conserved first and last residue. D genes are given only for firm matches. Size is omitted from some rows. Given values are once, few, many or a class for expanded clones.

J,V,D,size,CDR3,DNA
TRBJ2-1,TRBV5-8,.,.,CASSLTEVGYNEQFF,TGTGCCAGCAGCTTGACGGAGGTGGGCTACAATGAGCAGTTCTTC
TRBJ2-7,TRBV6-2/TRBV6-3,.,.,CASSYSSGSFGYEQYF,TGTGCCAGCAGTTACTCTTCAGGGTCCTTTGGGTACGAGCAGTACTTC
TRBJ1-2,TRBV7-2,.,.,CASSLAAGDYGYTF,TGTGCCAGCAGCTTAGCAGCAGGGGACTATGGCTACACCTTC
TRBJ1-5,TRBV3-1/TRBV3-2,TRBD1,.,CASSQDRGGANQPQHF,TGTGCCAGCAGCCAAGATCGAGGGGGCGCAAATCAGCCCCAGCATTTT
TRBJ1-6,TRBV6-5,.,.,CASYRDNNSPLHF,TGTGCCAGTTATCGAGATAATAATTCACCCCTCCACTTT
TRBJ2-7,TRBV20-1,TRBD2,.,CSAGGGYEQYF,TGCAGTGCTGGGGGAGGGTACGAGCAGTACTTC
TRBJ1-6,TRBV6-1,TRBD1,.,CASSDTGTGTFPLHF,TGTGCCAGCAGTGATACCGGGACAGGGACTTTCCCCCTCCACTTT
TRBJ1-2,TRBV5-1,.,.,CASSPNLARQISGGYTF,TGCGCCAGCAGCCCAAATCTAGCGCGACAGATCTCGGGTGGCTACACCTTC
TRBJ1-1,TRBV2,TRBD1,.,CARGRQGSLNTEAFF,TGTGCCAGAGGAAGACAGGGCAGCCTTAACACTGAAGCTTTCTTT
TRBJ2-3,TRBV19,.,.,CASPRGDTQYF,TGTGCCAGTCCGCGGGGAGATACGCAGTATTTT
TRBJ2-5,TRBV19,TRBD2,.,CASSMVGLAGGDLQETQYF,TGTGCCAGTAGTATGGTTGGGCTAGCGGGGGGGGACCTACAAGAGACCCAGTACTTC
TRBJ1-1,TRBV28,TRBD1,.,CASSFKMRTGSLNTEAFF,TGTGCCAGCAGTTTTAAAATGAGGACAGGGTCGCTGAACACTGAAGCTTTCTTT
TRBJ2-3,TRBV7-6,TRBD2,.,CASSLTLAGITDTQYF,TGTGCCAGCAGCTTAACCCTAGCGGGCATCACAGATACGCAGTATTTT
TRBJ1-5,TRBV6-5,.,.,CASSYRGGVMDQPQHF,TGTGCCAGCAGTTACAGAGGGGGTGTTATGGATCAGCCCCAGCATTTT
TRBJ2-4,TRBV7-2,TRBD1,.,CASSSQGAAKNIQYF,TGTGCCAGCAGCTCACAGGGGGCGGCCAAAAACATTCAGTACTTC
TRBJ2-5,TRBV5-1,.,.,CASRLRDKQETQYF,TGCGCCAGCAGGCTCCGGGACAAGCAAGAGACCCAGTACTTC
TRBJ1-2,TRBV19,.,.,CASSVRVGRGYTF,TGTGCCAGTAGTGTCAGGGTTGGTAGAGGCTACACCTTC
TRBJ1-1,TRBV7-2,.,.,CASSLAGQVNTEAFF,TGTGCCAGCAGCTTAGCGGGCCAGGTGAACACTGAAGCTTTCTTT
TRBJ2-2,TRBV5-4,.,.,CASSSTGIYTGELFF,TGTGCCAGCAGCTCCACCGGGATTTACACCGGGGAGCTGTTTTTT
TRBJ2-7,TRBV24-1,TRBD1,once,CATSDSRRGQGTGLDF,TGTGCCACCAGTGATTCCCGAAGAGGACAGGGGACGGGTCTTGACTTC
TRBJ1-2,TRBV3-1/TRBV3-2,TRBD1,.,CASSQEGQGLMANYGYTF,TGTGCCAGCAGCCAAGAGGGACAGGGTCTGATGGCTAACTATGGCTACACCTTC
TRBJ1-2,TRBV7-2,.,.,CASSPDNNYGYTF,TGTGCCAGCAGCCCGGACAATAACTATGGCTACACCTTC
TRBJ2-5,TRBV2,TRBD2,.,CASSSPGRGYQETQYF,TGTGCCAGCAGCTCCCCCGGGAGGGGTTACCAAGAGACCCAGTACTTC
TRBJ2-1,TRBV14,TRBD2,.,CASSQEGEGLDNEQFF,TGTGCCAGCAGCCAAGAGGGGGAGGGCCTAGACAATGAGCAGTTCTTC
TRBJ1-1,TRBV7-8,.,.,CASSLASQGNTEAFF,TGTGCCAGCAGCTTAGCCTCACAGGGCAACACTGAAGCTTTCTTT
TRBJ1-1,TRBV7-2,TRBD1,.,CASSYYTTGGRTEAFF,TGTGCCAGCAGCTACTACACTACAGGGGGCAGGACTGAAGCTTTCTTT
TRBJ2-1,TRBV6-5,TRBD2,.,CASSYGGGPNNEQFF,TGTGCCAGCAGTTACGGGGGAGGGCCCAACAATGAGCAGTTCTTC
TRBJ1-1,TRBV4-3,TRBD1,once,CASSQEPQGANTEAFF,TGCGCCAGCAGCCAAGAGCCCCAGGGGGCAAACACTGAAGCTTTCTTT
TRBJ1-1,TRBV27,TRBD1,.,CASSPLVRDRDDTEAFF,TGTGCCAGCAGCCCCCTGGTCCGGGACAGGGACGACACTGAAGCTTTCTTT
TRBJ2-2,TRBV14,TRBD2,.,CASSPLTSGRKFTRSGTGELFF,TGTGCCAGCAGCCCCCTCACTAGCGGGAGGAAATTTACACGTTCGGGCACCGGGGAGCTGTTTTTT
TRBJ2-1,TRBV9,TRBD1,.,CASSVAGQGAYEQFF,TGTGCCAGCAGCGTAGCAGGACAGGGGGCATATGAGCAGTTCTTC
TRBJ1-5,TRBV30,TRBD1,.,CAWREDRGPWPQHF,TGTGCCTGGAGGGAGGACAGGGGTCCCTGGCCCCAGCATTTT
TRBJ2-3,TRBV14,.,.,CASSQDRLVTDTQYF,TGTGCCAGCAGCCAAGATAGACTAGTCACAGATACGCAGTATTTT
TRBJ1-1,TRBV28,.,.,CASSVTGENTEAFF,TGTGCCAGCAGCGTTACCGGGGAGAACACTGAAGCTTTCTTT
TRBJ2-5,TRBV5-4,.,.,CASSRDRSQETQYF,TGTGCCAGCAGTCGTGACAGGTCCCAAGAGACCCAGTACTTC
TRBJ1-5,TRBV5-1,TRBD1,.,CASSPGQGSNQPQHF,TGCGCCAGCAGCCCGGGACAGGGTAGCAATCAGCCCCAGCATTTT
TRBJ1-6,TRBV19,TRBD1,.,CASSADRGFNSPLHF,TGTGCCAGTAGTGCCGACAGGGGTTTTAATTCACCCCTCCACTTT
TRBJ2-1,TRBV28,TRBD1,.,CASSFNNGDRAGSFEQFF,TGTGCCAGCAGTTTTAATAATGGGGACAGGGCGGGTTCTTTTGAGCAGTTCTTC
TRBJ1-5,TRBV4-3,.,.,CASSQEVKSRSNQPQHF,TGCGCCAGCAGCCAAGAGGTAAAGTCGAGAAGCAATCAGCCCCAGCATTTT
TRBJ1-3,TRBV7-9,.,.,CASSPPTWTVRYSGNTIYF,TGTGCCAGCAGCCCCCCAACCTGGACAGTCAGATACTCTGGAAACACCATATATTTT
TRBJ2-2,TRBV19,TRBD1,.,CASSPGTGVRVTGELFF,TGTGCCAGTAGCCCCGGGACAGGAGTCCGGGTCACCGGGGAGCTGTTTTTT
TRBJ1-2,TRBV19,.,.,CASSRGQNYGYTF,TGTGCCAGTAGTCGAGGTCAGAACTATGGCTACACCTTC
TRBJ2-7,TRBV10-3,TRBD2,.,CAISESMGGYEQYF,TGTGCCATCAGTGAGTCGATGGGAGGGTACGAGCAGTACTTC
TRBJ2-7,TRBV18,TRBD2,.,CASSPPSGGRGEQYF,TGTGCCAGCTCACCACCTAGCGGGGGACGGGGGGAGCAGTACTTC
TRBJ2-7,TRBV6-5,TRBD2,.,CASTELAYEQYF,TGTGCCAGCACCGAACTAGCGTACGAGCAGTACTTC
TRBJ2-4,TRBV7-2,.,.,CASSLLLGGRDIQYF,TGTGCCAGCAGCTTATTACTAGGGGGTAGAGACATTCAGTACTTC
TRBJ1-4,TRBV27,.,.,CASSLGNLGAYEKLFF,TGTGCCAGCAGTTTGGGCAATCTAGGGGCGTACGAAAAACTGTTTTTT
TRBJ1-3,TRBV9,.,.,CASSVSAGASGNTIYF,TGTGCCAGCAGCGTGAGTGCAGGCGCCTCTGGAAACACCATATATTTT
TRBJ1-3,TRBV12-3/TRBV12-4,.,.,CASSFTGNTIYF,TGTGCCAGCAGTTTTACTGGAAACACCATATATTTT
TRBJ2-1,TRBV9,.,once,CASSATLAGNEQFF,TGTGCCAGCAGCGCGACTTTGGCGGGGAATGAGCAGTTCTTC
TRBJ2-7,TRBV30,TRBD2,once,CAWSSGRAYEQYF,TGTGCCTGGAGTAGCGGGAGGGCCTACGAGCAGTACTTC
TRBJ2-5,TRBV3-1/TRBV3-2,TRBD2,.,CASSPLREGTSIIRETQYF,TGTGCCAGCAGCCCGTTGAGGGAGGGCACATCGATCATACGGGAGACCCAGTACTTC
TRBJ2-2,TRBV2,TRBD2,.,CASSPRLAGTNTGELFF,TGTGCCAGCAGTCCTAGACTAGCGGGGACGAACACCGGGGAGCTGTTTTTT